Shown below are 30 T cell receptor beta chains from a single sample sequenced in a study of control samples from healthy donors and cancer patients (TCRdb year 2020). The library was produced with the immunoSEQ multiplex PCR assay. The table was pulled from immuneACCESS by TCRdb, which kept in-frame rearrangements only. Such tables lose some clones; where checked, under half of the loss comes from unresolved V genes, and the rest has no known cause. The sample includes about 200,000 clones, with around 90% observed a single time. The ten most abundant clones make up approximately 1.8% of the sample. Material: blood. These receptors all come from a man aged 25-40 years in good health.

The chain employs TRBV3-1 (or the pseudogene TRBV3-2) and TRBJ1-4; D is perhaps TRBD1 (5 bases). Germline CDR1 LGHDT, CDR2 YNNKEL (reference sequence). Trimming left V 6 bases short and J 8 bases short, with 10 bases between. CDR3 length: 12 residues. CDR3 loop: CASSRGAEKLFF. Here the CDR3 DNA reads TGTGCCAGCAGTCGCGGGGCAGAAAAACTGTTTTTT.

The chain uses TRBV11-2 and TRBJ1-4, with 7 bases identical to TRBD1. V lost 5 bases, J lost 4 bases, and 7 bases stayed unmatched. The CDR3 has 15 residues. Germline loops: CDR1 SGHAT, CDR2 FQNNGV. The CDR3 nucleotides read TGTGCCAGCAGCATAGGGACAGCTCTTAATGAAAAACTGTTTTTT. It yields the protein CASSIGTALNEKLFF.

The gene calls are TRBV6-5 and TRBJ1-4; D uncertain. The V and J ends lost 5 bases and 2 bases respectively, with 12 bases between them. The CDR3 consists of 15 residues. Germline-derived CDR1 and CDR2 are MNHEY and SVGAGI. Here the CDR3 reads CASSNTRVTNEKLFF. The CDR3 DNA is TGTGCCAGCAGTAACACACGGGTCACTAATGAAAAACTGTTTTTT.

The chain recombines TRBV6-6 with TRBJ1-2; 9 bases are a match to TRBD1. V was pared by 6 bases and J by 3 bases, with 11 bases of the junction left unmatched. CDR3 length: 16 amino acids. Germline V lookup: CDR1 MNHNY, CDR2 SVGAGI (reference sequence). Written as DNA, the CDR3 is TGTGCCAGCAGCGGGACAGGGTTGGCCCGGGACTATGGCTACACCTTC. This encodes CASSGTGLARDYGYTF.

This chain connects TRBV30 to TRBJ1-2, with D unclear. Trimming left V 4 bases short and J 3 bases short, with 15 bases between. The CDR3 has 14 amino acids. Germline CDR1 GTSNPN, CDR2 SVGIG (reference sequence). The CDR3: CAWNRPAQDYGYTF. CDR3 in DNA: TGTGCCTGGAACCGCCCGGCTCAGGACTATGGCTACACCTTC.

This chain joins TRBV6-6 and TRBJ2-3; tentatively, D is TRBD2 (7 bases). Germline CDR1 MNHNY, CDR2 SVGAGI (reference sequence). The CDR3 extends over 16 amino acids. Between the trimmed V and J ends, which lost 3 bases and 2 bases, there was a span of 15 bases. The CDR3 DNA is TGTGCCAGCAGTTATACGGGCGGGGGCGTCACAGATACGCAGTATTTT. Its protein is CASSYTGGGVTDTQYF.

V gene TRBV11-2 combines with J gene TRBJ2-2; 7 bases align to TRBD2. CDR1 is SGHAT and CDR2 is FQNNGV in the germline V gene. V trimming: 2 bases; J trimming: 3 bases; junction bases outside the gene matches: 6. CDR3 length: 16 residues. The CDR3 DNA reads TGTGCCAGCAGCTTAATCAGCCTAGCGGACACCGGGGAGCTGTTTTTT. It is translated as CASSLISLADTGELFF. Filled out from reference TRBV11-2 and TRBJ2-2, the complete variable domain reads EAGVAQSPRYKIIEKRQSVAFWCNPISGHATLYWYQQILGQGPKLLIQFQNNGVVDDSQLPKDRFSAERLKGVDSTLKIQPAKLEDSAVYLCASSLISLADTGELFFGEGSRLTVL.

The V call is TRBV7-9, the J call TRBJ2-3; D is perhaps TRBD1 (6 bases). Germline lookup yields CDR1 SEHNR and CDR2 FQNEAQ (reference sequence). Deletions cut 2 bases from V and 0 bases from J, with 6 bases between. This CDR3 is 14 amino acids long. CDR3 protein: CASSLRGSTDTQYF. CDR3 nucleotides: TGTGCCAGCAGCTTAAGGGGGAGCACAGATACGCAGTATTTT.

This chain connects TRBV9 to TRBJ2-3; 10 positions agree with TRBD2. Germline loops: CDR1 SGDLS, CDR2 YYNGEE. CDR3 size: 18 residues. Losses at the gene ends were 0 bases for V and 1 base for J; bases not matched to a gene: 8. This chain's CDR3 is CASSVEGAGGPGTDTQYF. CDR3 bases: TGTGCCAGCAGCGTAGAGGGAGCGGGGGGGCCGGGCACAGATACGCAGTATTTT.

The V gene is TRBV14, the J gene TRBJ2-3, with 8 nucleotides matching TRBD2. The junction had 8 bases not matched to a gene; V was cut back by 0 bases and J by 3 bases. Germline V gene sequence: CDR1 SGHDN, CDR2 FVKESK. The CDR3 covers 17 residues. DNA of the CDR3: TGTGCCAGCAGCCAAGACATGTTTAGCGGGGCAACAGATACGCAGTATTTT. It encodes CASSQDMFSGATDTQYF. The full variable domain, in which reference TRBV14 and TRBJ2-3 provide the parts outside the CDR3, is EAGVTQFPSHSVIEKGQTVTLRCDPISGHDNLYWYRRVMGKEIKFLLHFVKESKQDESGMPNNRFLAERTGGTYSTLKVQPAELEDSGVYFCASSQDMFSGATDTQYFGPGTRLTVL.

The rearrangement links TRBV30 to TRBJ1-6; weak D call: TRBD1 (6 bases). The CDR3 runs to 18 residues. Looked up from germline, CDR1 is GTSNPN and CDR2 is SVGIG (reference sequence). Trimming left V 1 base short and J 0 bases short, with 16 bases between. CDR3 coding DNA: TGTGCCTGGAGTGCCCCCGGACAGATTAGCTCCTATAATTCACCCCTCCACTTT. It encodes CAWSAPGQISSYNSPLHF.

CDR3 loop: CASSEQENHVPQHF. As DNA, the CDR3 is TGTGCCAGCAGCGAACAAGAGAATCATGTGCCCCAGCATTTT. The chain is built from TRBV2 and TRBJ1-5, with D uncertain. Germline V lookup: CDR1 SNHLY, CDR2 FYNNEI. The CDR3 loop spans 14 amino acids. V was trimmed by 6 bases and J by 9 bases, leaving 18 bases between them.

The chain combines TRBV28 with TRBJ1-4; D call uncertain. The V and J ends lost 1 base and 4 bases respectively, with 13 bases between them. CDR1 is MDHEN and CDR2 is SYDVKM in the germline V gene. This CDR3 contains 16 residues. The CDR3 bases are TGTGCCAGCAGTTTATTAGGAAACGTGATTAATGAAAAACTGTTTTTT. Amino acid sequence: CASSLLGNVINEKLFF.

The rearrangement joins TRBV24-1 to TRBJ2-2, with D possibly being TRBD2 (5 bases). Germline assignment: CDR1 KGHDR and CDR2 SFDVKD. Between the trimmed V and J ends, which lost 3 bases and 1 base, there was a span of 8 bases. CDR3 length: 15 amino acids. DNA of the CDR3: TGTGCCACCAGTGATAGCGGTCGGAACACCGGGGAGCTGTTTTTT. Translated, it gives CATSDSGRNTGELFF.

CDR3 sequence (DNA): TGTGCCAGTAGTATCAGCAGGGGTTTCGGAGAGACCCAGTACTTC. Protein sequence: CASSISRGFGETQYF. V gene TRBV19 combines with J gene TRBJ2-5; D perhaps matches TRBD1 (6 bases). CDR1 LNHDA and CDR2 SQIVND come from the germline V gene (reference sequence). The CDR3 has 15 amino acids. V lost 3 bases, J lost 4 bases, and 15 bases lay in between. Together with reference TRBV19 and TRBJ2-5, the CDR3 gives the full variable domain: DGGITQSPKYLFRKEGQNVTLSCEQNLNHDAMYWYRQDPGQGLRLIYYSQIVNDFQKGDIAEGYSVSREKKESFPLTVTSAQKNPTAFYLCASSISRGFGETQYFGPGTRLLVL.

This clone was recorded only once. The rearrangement links TRBV6-5 to TRBJ1-2, with 9 bases identical to TRBD1. The CDR3 extends over 15 amino acids. The V gene end was trimmed by 8 bases and the J gene end by 2 bases; junction bases not matched to a gene: 9. Germline loops: CDR1 MNHEY, CDR2 SVGAGI. The CDR3 sequence: CASGTGGAGNYGYTF. DNA for the CDR3: TGTGCCAGCGGAACAGGGGGCGCGGGAAACTATGGCTACACCTTC.

This chain joins TRBV2 and TRBJ2-1; no clear D. Germline V gene sequence: CDR1 SNHLY, CDR2 FYNNEI. This CDR3 contains 12 residues. Trimming took 6 bases from V and 7 from J, leaving 10 bases between them. CDR3 sequence reads: CASSFIRNEQFF. The CDR3 DNA reads as TGTGCCAGCAGCTTCATCAGGAATGAGCAGTTCTTC.

This rearrangement joins TRBV11-3 to TRBJ2-5, with D uncertain. CDR3 length: 9 amino acids. Germline V gives CDR1 SGHNT, CDR2 YENEEA. Trimming cost V 3 bases and J 14 bases, with 7 bases left between them. Written as DNA, the CDR3 is TGTGCCAGCAGCTTTAAAACTTACTTC. It yields the protein CASSFKTYF.

The chain combines TRBV19 with TRBJ2-7; no clear D gene. Germline V gives CDR1 LNHDA, CDR2 SQIVND (reference sequence). Trimming took off 4 bases at V and 2 bases at J, with 12 bases between the two ends. This CDR3 is built from 14 residues. The CDR3 sequence is CASSTSPVAYEQYF. In DNA, the CDR3 is TGTGCCAGTAGTACCTCACCCGTGGCCTACGAGCAGTACTTC.

The chain has TRBV6-5 and TRBJ2-3, with D maybe TRBD1 (5 bases). Trimming shortened V by 4 bases and J by 3 bases, and 8 bases separated the two germline ends. Germline CDR1 reads MNHEY; CDR2 reads SVGAGI. This CDR3 has 13 residues. The DNA of the CDR3 is TGTGCCAGCAGTTGGCAGGGAACAGATACGCAGTATTTT. Amino acid sequence: CASSWQGTDTQYF.

The chain combines TRBV9 with TRBJ1-2, with D perhaps matching TRBD1 (5 bases). V lost 3 bases and J lost 8, with 20 bases in between. This CDR3 region has 15 residues. Germline V gives CDR1 SGDLS, CDR2 YYNGEE. This CDR3 is CASSDGTAMGTGYTF. The DNA for the CDR3 is TGTGCCAGCAGCGATGGGACGGCTATGGGGACGGGCTACACCTTC. The variable domain in full, with the rest retrieved from reference TRBV9 and TRBJ1-2, is DSGVTQTPKHLITATGQRVTLRCSPRSGDLSVYWYQQSLDQGLQFLIQYYNGEERAKGNILERFSAQQFPDLHSELNLSSLELGDSALYFCASSDGTAMGTGYTFGSGTRLTVV.

The chain joins TRBV3-1 (or the pseudogene TRBV3-2) to TRBJ2-1, with unresolved D. Per germline, CDR1 LGHDT and CDR2 YNNKEL (reference sequence). V was pared by 3 bases and J by 7 bases, with 16 bases between. The CDR3 contains 15 residues. The CDR3 loop reads CASSQGTWSKNEQFF. In nucleotides, the CDR3 is TGTGCCAGCAGCCAGGGTACCTGGAGTAAAAATGAGCAGTTCTTC.

The chain links TRBV2 to TRBJ1-3; tentatively, D is TRBD1 (5 bases). Per germline, CDR1 SNHLY and CDR2 FYNNEI. CDR3 length: 16 residues. With 2 bases removed from V and 1 base from J, the gap between germline ends came to 12 bases. CDR3 in amino acids: CASSELSGVSGNTIYF. The DNA of the CDR3 is TGTGCCAGCAGTGAATTATCGGGGGTTTCTGGAAACACCATATATTTT.

In the case of this clone: The CDR3 carries no conserved terminal phenylalanine or tryptophan, so it likely arises from a read error. No DNA is shown, since the ends of the CDR3 on it are uncertain; the CDR3 is the one TCRdb lists. The genes are TRBV5-8 and TRBJ1-1. The CDR3 sequence runs 12 residues, both termini included. Germline-derived CDR1 and CDR2 are SGHTS and YDEGEE. CDR3 sequence reads: CASSLGQAPGLV.

The J gene is TRBJ2-5, the V gene TRBV21-1; the DNA was not compared with TRBD2, the D call given in the table. TRBV21-1 is recorded as a pseudogene. The CDR3 has 18 residues. Here the CDR3 DNA reads TGTGCCAGCAGCAACTACATTGGGACTAGCGGGGATGGATGGACCCAGTACTTC. It codes for CASSNYIGTSGDGWTQYF.

The chain combines TRBV19 with TRBJ2-5; D remains ambiguous. Per germline, CDR1 LNHDA and CDR2 SQIVND (reference sequence). The CDR3 extends over 14 amino acids. Trimming took 1 base from V and 3 from J, leaving 9 bases between them. The CDR3 protein is CASSIADGKETQYF. The CDR3 DNA follows: TGTGCCAGTAGTATAGCCGACGGAAAAGAGACCCAGTACTTC. The whole variable domain, filled in from reference TRBV19 and TRBJ2-5, reads DGGITQSPKYLFRKEGQNVTLSCEQNLNHDAMYWYRQDPGQGLRLIYYSQIVNDFQKGDIAEGYSVSREKKESFPLTVTSAQKNPTAFYLCASSIADGKETQYFGPGTRLLVL.

V is TRBV3-1 (or the pseudogene TRBV3-2) and J is TRBJ2-1, with a possible D match to TRBD2 (7 bases). Per germline, CDR1 LGHDT and CDR2 YNNKEL (reference sequence). CDR3 length equals 14 residues. The germline V and J ends were trimmed by 2 bases and 7 bases, with 12 bases remaining between them. CDR3 sequence: CASSQPGGGNEQFF. CDR3 DNA: TGTGCCAGCAGCCAACCGGGGGGCGGGAATGAGCAGTTCTTC.

V is TRBV2 and J is TRBJ2-2, with D perhaps matching TRBD1 (6 bases). The germline V and J ends were trimmed by 5 bases and 3 bases, with 13 bases remaining between them. Germline V gene sequence: CDR1 SNHLY, CDR2 FYNNEI. The CDR3 is 15 residues long. The CDR3 protein is CASSRQGMDTGELFF. CDR3 in DNA: TGTGCCAGCAGTCGCCAGGGGATGGACACCGGGGAGCTGTTTTTT. Full variable domain (remainder filled in from reference TRBV2 and TRBJ2-2): EPEVTQTPSHQVTQMGQEVILRCVPISNHLYFYWYRQILGQKVEFLVSFYNNEISEKSEIFDDQFSVERPDGSNFTLKIRSTKLEDSAMYFCASSRQGMDTGELFFGEGSRLTVL.

The CDR3 region has the DNA TGTGCCACCAGTGATTTGAGAGGGGTTGGCTACACCTTC. Translation: CATSDLRGVGYTF. The gene calls are TRBV24-1 and TRBJ1-2; TRBD1 is a possible D gene (5 bases). Germline-derived CDR1 and CDR2 are KGHDR and SFDVKD. Deletions cut 0 bases from V and 7 bases from J, with 8 bases between. The CDR3 runs to 13 residues.

The chain carries TRBV29-1 and TRBJ1-1; possibly TRBD1 for D (6 bases). Trimming stripped 1 base from V and 11 bases from J, with 17 bases between. This CDR3 region has 13 residues. CDR1 and CDR2 (germline): SQVTM, ANQGSEA. CDR3 amino acids: CSVEGIEGVYAFF. The CDR3 nucleotides read TGCAGCGTTGAAGGCATAGAGGGGGTCTATGCTTTCTTT.